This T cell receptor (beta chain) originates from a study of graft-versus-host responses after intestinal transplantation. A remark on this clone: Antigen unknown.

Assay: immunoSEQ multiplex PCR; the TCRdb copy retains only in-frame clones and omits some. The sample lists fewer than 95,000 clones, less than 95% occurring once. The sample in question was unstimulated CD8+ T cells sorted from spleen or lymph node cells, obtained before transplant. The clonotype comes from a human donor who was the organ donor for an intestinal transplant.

The CDR3 reads CASSLARQGIGYGYTF. In DNA, the CDR3 is TGTGCCAGCAGCTTAGCCCGACAGGGGATCGGCTATGGCTACACCTTC. The chain carries TRBV7-9 and TRBJ1-2, with TRBD1 identical over 8 bases. CDR3 length: 16 amino acids. V was clipped by 0 bases and J by 4 bases; unmatched bases: 7. Germline assignment: CDR1 SEHNR and CDR2 FQNEAQ (reference sequence).